This is a list of T cell receptor beta chains from one sample in a study of blood T cell repertoires in COVID-19. This table comes from immunoSEQ multiplex PCR, and its TCRdb copy is limited to in-frame clones, with some not included. The table lists over 450,000 clones, 85% to 90% of them singletons. Material: peripheral blood. The receptors were sampled from a man between 18 and 35 years old with COVID-19, enrolled during active disease. Each CDR3 is given with its conserved first and last residue. D genes are given only for firm matches. Clone size is given for some rows only: seen once, a few or many times, or a class if the clone is expanded.

NA | TRBJ1-5 | NA | 13 | TRBV4-1 | CASSQDRDQPQHF | TGCGCCAGCAGCCAAGATCGGGATCAGCCCCAGCATTTT
NA | TRBJ2-1 | NA | 15 | TRBV9 | CASSVRESSYNEQFF | TGTGCCAGCAGCGTTCGGGAGAGCTCCTACAATGAGCAGTTCTTC
NA | TRBJ2-2 | NA | 14 | TRBV5-5 | CASTPGANTGELFF | TGTGCCAGCACCCCGGGGGCGAACACCGGGGAGCTGTTTTTT
few | TRBJ1-3 | TRBD1 | 15 | TRBV19 | CASSRQGLSGNTIYF | TGTGCCAGTAGTCGACAGGGACTCTCTGGAAACACCATATATTTT
once | TRBJ2-3 | TRBD2 | 16 | TRBV3-1/TRBV3-2 | CASSPRGGASTDTQYF | TGTGCCAGCAGCCCTCGCGGGGGGGCTAGCACAGATACGCAGTATTTT
NA | TRBJ2-5 | NA | 14 | TRBV6-4 | CASRNTGGPETQYF | TGTGCCAGCAGGAACACGGGGGGCCCAGAGACCCAGTACTTC
NA | TRBJ1-1 | NA | 14 | TRBV2 | CASRTRIYLAEAFF | TGTGCCAGCAGGACCAGGATCTACTTGGCTGAAGCTTTCTTT
NA | TRBJ1-2 | NA | 14 | TRBV2 | CASSERGFVYGYTF | TGTGCCAGCAGTGAAAGGGGATTCGTCTATGGCTACACCTTC
NA | TRBJ1-6 | NA | 15 | TRBV2 | CASSAQAAGYSPLHF | TGTGCCAGCAGTGCCCAGGCGGCAGGGTATTCACCCCTCCACTTT
NA | TRBJ2-1 | TRBD1 | 16 | TRBV9 | CASSVSTGGILNEQFF | TGTGCCAGCAGCGTCTCAACAGGGGGGATCTTAAATGAGCAGTTCTTC
NA | TRBJ2-2 | TRBD1 | 17 | TRBV24-1 | CATSDPRTGGDTGELFF | TGTGCCACCAGTGATCCCCGGACAGGGGGTGACACCGGGGAGCTGTTTTTT
NA | TRBJ1-1 | TRBD1 | 17 | TRBV3-1/TRBV3-2 | CASSQYPGTGFSTEAFF | TGTGCCAGCAGCCAATACCCCGGGACAGGGTTTAGTACTGAAGCTTTCTTT
NA | TRBJ2-3 | TRBD2 | 14 | TRBV5-4 | CASSRAGGTDTQYF | TGTGCCAGCAGCCGAGCGGGGGGCACAGATACGCAGTATTTT
few | TRBJ2-7 | TRBD2 | 18 | TRBV7-9 | CASSLGGQREGLSHEQYF | TGTGCCAGCAGCTTAGGGGGGCAGCGGGAGGGCCTAAGCCACGAGCAGTACTTC
NA | TRBJ1-3 | TRBD1 | 19 | TRBV9 | CASSAYSGTGAFSGNTIYF | TGTGCCAGCAGCGCCTACTCCGGGACAGGGGCCTTCTCTGGAAACACCATATATTTT
NA | TRBJ1-5 | TRBD1 | 13 | TRBV7-7 | CASSVTGGEPQHF | TGTGCCAGCAGCGTGACAGGGGGTGAGCCCCAGCATTTT
NA | TRBJ1-2 | NA | 15 | TRBV27 | CASSFRGGDHYGYTF | TGTGCCAGCAGTTTCCGGGGGGGGGACCACTATGGCTACACCTTC